The clone carrying this T cell receptor beta chain came up a few times. This record comes from a study of CD8+CD57+ T cells in acquired aplastic anemia. Turning to the study itself: CD4+ and CD8+ cells, once sorted, gave DNA averaging around 3.2 ug.

CDR3 size: 15 residues. V was clipped by 0 bases and J by 2 bases, with 12 bases between them. Germline V gives CDR1 SGHRS, CDR2 YFSETQ. Genomic DNA served as template for TCR beta VDJ and CDR3 profiling. One entry per CDR3 protein, called by TCRdb with MiXCR from the reads. This sample carries 160,000 or so distinct CDR3 sequences, roughly 48% of them seen once, and the ten largest clones take over 0.95%. CD8+CD57+ cell expansion had been shown by flow cytometry in patients chosen for sequencing. Diagnosis of severe acquired aplastic anemia applied to all patients. The source of this sequence is a human donor with aplastic anemia. The chain joins TRBV5-1 to TRBJ2-7; no firm D call. The sample was sorted CD4+, CD8+, or CD8+CD57+ T cells (not recorded which) from PBMCs. The CDR3 region has the DNA TGCGCCAGCAGCTTGGAGGCAGTTGTGACCTACGAGCAGTACTTC. This sequence encodes CASSLEAVVTYEQYF.